A single sample is the source of the 27 T cell receptor beta chains below, sequenced in a study of T cells after posttransplantation cyclophosphamide (TCRdb year 2016). Receptors were amplified or captured by the immunoSEQ multiplex PCR assay. TCRdb limited this immuneACCESS table to in-frame rearrangements with V and J called. A share of clones is missing; checked studies link under half to unresolved V genes, and the rest is unexplained. The table records 42,000 or so clones for this sample, and not one of them appears only once. The leading ten clones occupy 3.5% to 5.5% of the sample. The source material was PBMCs. These receptors all stem from a woman aged 45-59 years in good health and a related stem cell transplant donor.

This clone was seen only a few times. The chain recombines TRBV6-1 with TRBJ2-1, with D possibly TRBD1 on 6 matching bases. This CDR3 has 16 residues. In germline, CDR1 is MNHNS, CDR2 SASEGT. V lost 3 bases and J 1 base, leaving 13 bases between the germline ends. In nucleotides, the CDR3 is TGTGCCAGCAGTGACCTCCCGACAGGATCCTACAATGAGCAGTTCTTC. This gives the protein CASSDLPTGSYNEQFF.

This clone rates as medium-sized. This sequence joins TRBV19 and TRBJ2-7; possible D gene TRBD1, 5 bases. V shed 4 bases and J shed 2 bases, with 12 bases lying between them. Germline CDR1 and CDR2: LNHDA and SQIVND (reference sequence). CDR3 length: 14 residues. For the CDR3, the DNA is TGTGCCAGTAGTAAGATCCCAGGGCCCTACGAGCAGTACTTC. Translation: CASSKIPGPYEQYF.

This clone was recorded at least ten times. The chain combines TRBV30 with TRBJ1-6, with a tentative D call TRBD1 (5 bases). The length of the CDR3 is 14 residues. The germline V gene encodes CDR1 GTSNPN and CDR2 SVGIG (reference sequence). V was cut by 0 bases and J by 8 bases, with 11 bases left in between. The CDR3 spells CAWSVGQDYSPLHF. Written as DNA, the CDR3 is TGTGCCTGGAGTGTGGGGCAGGATTATTCACCCCTCCACTTT.

This clone was found many times. This chain joins TRBV9 and TRBJ1-6; TRBD1 is a possible D gene (5 bases). Trimming took off 4 bases at V and 9 bases at J, with 17 bases between the two ends. This CDR3 spans 15 amino acids. Germline V gene sequence: CDR1 SGDLS, CDR2 YYNGEE. CDR3 bases: TGTGCCAGCAGCCCCCAGGGTTCCCAATTTTCACCCCTCCACTTT. It specifies CASSPQGSQFSPLHF.

The table lists this clone with many counts. The V gene is TRBV7-9, the J gene TRBJ2-7; TRBD1 matches at 12 bases. This CDR3 comprises 13 residues. The germline gives CDR1 SEHNR, CDR2 FQNEAQ (reference sequence). With 4 bases clipped from V and 11 bases from J, the junction kept 6 bases outside the gene matches. CDR3 protein: CASSSGTGGFEYF. The CDR3 DNA sequence: TGTGCCAGCAGCTCCGGGACAGGGGGCTTTGAGTACTTC.

This clone was detected ten times or more. The V and J genes are TRBV4-1 and TRBJ1-4, with D unclear. The CDR3 length is 14 residues. The V and J ends lost 2 bases and 7 bases respectively, with 11 bases between them. The germline gives CDR1 MGHRA, CDR2 YSYEKL. The CDR3 sequence is CASSQPQALEKLFF. In nucleotides, the CDR3 is TGCGCCAGCAGCCAACCCCAGGCTCTTGAAAAACTGTTTTTT.

This clone was seen at least ten times. The rearrangement uses TRBV11-3 and TRBJ1-1, with unresolved D. CDR1 and CDR2 from the germline V gene are SGHNT and YENEEA. The V end was cut by 0 bases, the J end by 1 base, with 9 bases between. The CDR3 spans 15 residues. The DNA for the CDR3 is TGTGCCAGCAGCTTAGATGGCCTAGAGAACACTGAAGCTTTCTTT. It encodes CASSLDGLENTEAFF.

This clone was recorded many times. The chain is built from TRBV5-1 and TRBJ2-3; 14 bases are a match to TRBD2. The CDR3 is made up of 15 amino acids. Germline-derived CDR1 and CDR2 are SGHRS and YFSETQ. Unmatched junction bases numbered 1, after V lost 5 bases and J lost 2 bases. Here the CDR3 DNA reads TGCGCCAGCAGGGGACTAGCGGGGGTCACAGATACGCAGTATTTT. Protein: CASRGLAGVTDTQYF.

This clone has ten or more counts. The chain is built from TRBV28 and TRBJ2-3; 8 bases match TRBD2. After removal of 0 bases from V and 2 bases from J, the junction contained 7 bases not matched to a gene. CDR3 size: 17 residues. Germline values: CDR1 MDHEN, CDR2 SYDVKM. CDR3 nucleotide sequence: TGTGCCAGCAGTTTATGGGGTAGCGGGGTGAACACAGATACGCAGTATTTT. Its protein is CASSLWGSGVNTDTQYF.

This clone was picked up many times. CDR3 in amino acids: CASSPGQGAYEQYF. The CDR3, as DNA: TGTGCCAGCTCACCGGGACAGGGGGCCTACGAGCAGTACTTC. This chain connects TRBV18 to TRBJ2-7, with 11 bases fitting TRBD1. Germline assignment: CDR1 KGHSH and CDR2 LQKENI. The V gene end was trimmed by 3 bases and the J gene end by 2 bases; junction bases not matched to a gene: 0. The CDR3 spans 14 residues.

This clone was recorded at least ten times. V and J are TRBV11-2 and TRBJ2-1; D possibly corresponds to TRBD1 (6 bases). The CDR3 has 15 residues. Germline V gene lookup returns CDR1 SGHAT and CDR2 FQNNGV. With 6 bases removed from V and 6 bases from J, the gap between germline ends came to 18 bases. The CDR3 sequence is CASRAIQGNSNEQFF. CDR3 bases: TGTGCCAGCAGGGCCATACAGGGTAATAGCAATGAGCAGTTCTTC. Based on the CDR3 plus reference TRBV11-2 and TRBJ2-1, the full variable domain is EAGVAQSPRYKIIEKRQSVAFWCNPISGHATLYWYQQILGQGPKLLIQFQNNGVVDDSQLPKDRFSAERLKGVDSTLKIQPAKLEDSAVYLCASRAIQGNSNEQFFGPGTRLTVL.

This clone was detected many times. The chain links TRBV6-1 to TRBJ2-7; the match to TRBD1 covers 7 bases. The V segment lost 6 bases and the J segment 0 bases; nucleotides outside the gene matches: 8. This CDR3 region has 15 residues. Germline CDR1 and CDR2: MNHNS and SASEGT. The CDR3 nucleotides are TGTGCCAGCAGACTACACAGGGGCCGCTCCTACGAGCAGTACTTC. Protein: CASRLHRGRSYEQYF.

This clone occurred many times. The V and J genes are TRBV6-4 and TRBJ1-2, with 7 bases that match TRBD1. Germline V CDR1 and CDR2: MRHNA, SNTAGT. J gave up 6 bases and V 0 bases, and 4 bases lay outside the gene matches. There are 14 residues in the CDR3. The CDR3 loop is CASSDSSRGDGYTF. The DNA for the CDR3 is TGTGCCAGCAGTGACTCCAGCAGGGGGGATGGCTACACCTTC.

V and J are TRBV6-7 and TRBJ1-4; D remains ambiguous. Being an ORF, TRBV6-7 has a function that is uncertain. The ends were cut back, 8 bases at V and 4 bases at J, with 17 bases in the middle. The CDR3 is 15 residues long. CDR3 residues: CASSSLPPLNEKLFF. DNA for the CDR3: TGTGCCAGCTCCTCCCTTCCCCCCCTTAATGAAAAACTGTTTTTT.

This clone has ten or more counts. V is TRBV28 and J is TRBJ1-2; TRBD1 agrees at 10 bases. The CDR3 spans 14 residues. Looked up from germline, CDR1 is MDHEN and CDR2 is SYDVKM. J lost 8 bases, V lost 3 bases, and 6 bases had no gene match. DNA for the CDR3: TGTGCCAGCAGTTTGCGACAGGGGGCGCGGGGCTACACCTTC. It yields the protein CASSLRQGARGYTF.

This clone was seen repeatedly, ten times or more. The V call is TRBV9, the J call TRBJ1-2; 8 nucleotides align to TRBD1. Per the germline V gene, CDR1 is SGDLS and CDR2 is YYNGEE. After removal of 8 bases from V and 6 bases from J, the junction contained 9 bases not matched to a gene. The CDR3 loop spans 13 amino acids. The CDR3 region is CASGPDRAHGYTF. CDR3 DNA: TGTGCCAGTGGTCCGGACAGGGCCCATGGCTACACCTTC.

This clone appeared many times. This chain joins TRBV5-4 and TRBJ1-6; 9 bases map to TRBD1. The CDR3 sequence is 13 residues long. V lost 5 bases, J lost 10 bases, and 4 bases stayed unmatched. Germline V gene lookup returns CDR1 SGHNT and CDR2 YYREEE (reference sequence). CDR3 in DNA: TGTGCCAGCAGTCGGACAGGGGACTCACCCCTCCACTTT. It translates to CASSRTGDSPLHF.

This clone was seen at least ten times. The chain joins TRBV7-6 to TRBJ2-7; perhaps TRBD1 as D (6 bases). There are 15 residues in the CDR3. Trimming removed 3 bases from V and 1 base from J, with 13 bases in between. The V gene's germline CDR1 is SGHVS and CDR2 FNYEAQ. CDR3 coding DNA: TGTGCCAGCAGCTTTCGGACAGATTATTCCTACGAGCAGTACTTC. It is translated as CASSFRTDYSYEQYF.

This clone was recorded many times. V is TRBV7-6 and J is TRBJ1-6, with D unclear. V lost 0 bases to trimming and J lost 7 bases, with 4 bases between them. The CDR3 sequence is 13 residues long. Germline V lookup: CDR1 SGHVS, CDR2 FNYEAQ. This chain's CDR3 is CASSLAENSPLHF. The CDR3 DNA sequence: TGTGCCAGCAGCTTAGCGGAGAATTCACCCCTCCACTTT.

This clone has ten or more counts. This rearrangement joins TRBV5-1 to TRBJ2-1, with 10 bases lining up with TRBD2. The CDR3 is 16 residues long. J gave up 6 bases and V 1 base, and 7 bases lay outside the gene matches. Germline V gives CDR1 SGHRS, CDR2 YFSETQ. This chain's CDR3 is CASSLSTSGDINEQFF. In nucleotides, the CDR3 is TGCGCCAGCAGCTTGTCCACTAGCGGGGACATCAATGAGCAGTTCTTC.

Ten or more counts support this clone. The chain is built from TRBV10-3 and TRBJ1-1; D is unclear. The germline gives CDR1 ENHRY, CDR2 SYGVKD. The CDR3 is made up of 14 amino acids. Trimming pared 1 base from V and 4 bases from J, leaving 10 bases between. The CDR3 region is CAISEWALLTEAFF. In DNA form, the CDR3 reads TGTGCCATCAGTGAGTGGGCCCTTCTCACTGAAGCTTTCTTT.

At least ten counts were recorded for this clone. The J gene is TRBJ2-3, the V gene TRBV4-3; 7 bases map to TRBD1. Looked up from germline, CDR1 is LGHNA and CDR2 is YSLEER. The junction had 12 bases not matched to a gene; V was cut back by 2 bases and J by 1 base. The CDR3 totals 18 residues. CDR3 nucleotides: TGCGCCAGCAGCCAAACATCCTTTACAGGGGCCGGCACAGATACGCAGTATTTT. Amino acids: CASSQTSFTGAGTDTQYF.

This clone was counted ten times or more. The V call is TRBV2, the J call TRBJ1-6; TRBD1 matches 8 bases. Germline V gene data show CDR1 as SNHLY and CDR2 as FYNNEI. J was trimmed by 8 bases and V by 4 bases; bases with no gene match: 4. The CDR3 runs 14 residues. This CDR3 reads CASSGDRPHSPLHF. CDR3 in DNA: TGTGCCAGCAGTGGGGACAGGCCCCATTCACCCCTCCACTTT.

Many counts were recorded for this clone. V usage is TRBV21-1 and J usage is TRBJ2-7; the table's D call, TRBD1, has no DNA check behind it. TRBV21-1 is noted as a pseudogene. CDR3 length: 15 residues. This CDR3 reads CASSQLTGKQDEQYF. The CDR3 coding sequence is TGTGCCAGCAGCCAGTTGACAGGGAAGCAGGACGAGCAGTACTTC.

Ten or more counts support this clone. The CDR3: CASSLTPTTNYGYTF. Written as DNA, the CDR3 is TGTGCCAGCAGCTTAACCCCCACTACTAACTATGGCTACACCTTC. This sequence joins TRBV7-3 and TRBJ1-2; D gene uncertain. Trimming shortened V by 0 bases and J by 0 bases, and 8 bases separated the two germline ends. The CDR3 totals 15 residues. The V gene's germline CDR1 is SGHTA and CDR2 FQGTGA.

Details on this clone: Its ends do not fully match the called genes, so a read error is possible. In the same sample, other DNA sequences code for this CDR3. The chain is built from TRBV7-2 and TRBJ1-6, with D maybe TRBD1 (5 bases). CDR3 size: 16 residues. From germline, CDR1 is SGHTA and CDR2 FQGNSA. Written as DNA, the CDR3 is TGCGCCAGCAGCTTAGTCATGGGGGGTCAGAATTCACCCCTCCACTTT. This translates into CASSLVMGGQNSPLHF. Looking up the rest from reference TRBV7-2 and TRBJ1-6 gives the full variable domain: GAGVSQSPSNKVTEKGKDVELRCDPISGHTALYWYRQSLGQGLEFLIYFQGNSAPDKSGLPSDRFSAERTGGSVSTLTIQRTQQEDSAVYLCASSLVMGGQNSPLHFGNGTRLTVT.

This clone was recorded at least ten times. Written as DNA, the CDR3 is TGTGCCAGCAAATTAGACAACTCCTACGAGCAGTACTTC. Translating gives CASKLDNSYEQYF. This chain connects TRBV6-1 to TRBJ2-7; unclear D gene. The V end lost 7 bases, the J end lost 0 bases, and 10 bases lay between the germline ends. Germline V lookup: CDR1 MNHNS, CDR2 SASEGT. This CDR3 is built from 13 residues.